The clone carrying this TCR beta chain was picked up a small number of times. What it binds is not known. Since a much larger clone is just one base distant, this may be a read error. These data come from a study of T cells in Graves' hyperthyroidism and ophthalmopathy. The study's findings and limits: Most thyroid clonotypes expanded above 0.001 were also detected in blood.

PBMCs came from more than 9 ml fresh peripheral blood. Amplification of TCR beta CDR3 regions used RNA as the template. The TCR CDR3 was amplified in a first-round RT-PCR using the HTBI primer set. TCRdb re-derived calls from the multiplex PCR reads in MiXCR, one entry per CDR3 protein. The repertoire consists of about 640,000 distinct CDR3 sequences, with more than 12% occurring once and the leading ten covering approximately 12%. V was cut by 2 bases and J by 4 bases, with 17 bases left in between. Germline V gene sequence: CDR1 SEHNR, CDR2 FQNEAQ (reference sequence). The length of the CDR3 is 16 residues.

The chain recombines TRBV7-9 with TRBJ1-2; D may be TRBD1 (5 bases). Sequenced sample: blood. The receptor was derived from a woman aged 50 to 65 with Graves' ophthalmopathy. The CDR3 coding sequence is TGTGCCAGCAGCTTACCCCTGGGGCGGGCTGGCTATGGCTACACCTTC. The encoded protein is CASSLPLGRAGYGYTF.